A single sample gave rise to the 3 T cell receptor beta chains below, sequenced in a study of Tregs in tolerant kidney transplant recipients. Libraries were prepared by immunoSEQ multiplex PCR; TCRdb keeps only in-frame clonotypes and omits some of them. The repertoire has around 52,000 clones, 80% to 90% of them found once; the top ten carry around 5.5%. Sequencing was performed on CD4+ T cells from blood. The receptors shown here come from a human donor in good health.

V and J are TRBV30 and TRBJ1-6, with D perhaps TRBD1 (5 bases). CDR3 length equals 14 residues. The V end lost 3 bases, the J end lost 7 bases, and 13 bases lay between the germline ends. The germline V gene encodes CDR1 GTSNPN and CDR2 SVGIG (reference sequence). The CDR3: CAWSQTGGNSPLHF. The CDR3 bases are TGTGCCTGGAGCCAGACGGGGGGGAATTCACCCCTCCACTTT.

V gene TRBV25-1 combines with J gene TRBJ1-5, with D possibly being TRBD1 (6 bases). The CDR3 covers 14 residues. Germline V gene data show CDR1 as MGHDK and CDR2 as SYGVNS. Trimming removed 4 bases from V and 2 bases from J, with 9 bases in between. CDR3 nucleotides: TGTGCCAGCAGTGGGGGGGCGCGCAATCAGCCCCAGCATTTT. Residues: CASSGGARNQPQHF.

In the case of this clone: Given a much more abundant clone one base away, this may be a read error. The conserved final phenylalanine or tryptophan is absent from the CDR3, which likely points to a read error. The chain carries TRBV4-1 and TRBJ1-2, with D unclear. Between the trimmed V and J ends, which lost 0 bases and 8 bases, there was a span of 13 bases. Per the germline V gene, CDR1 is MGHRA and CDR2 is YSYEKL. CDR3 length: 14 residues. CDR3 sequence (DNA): TGCGCCAGCAGCCAAGAAGCCGGGGTATTGGGCTACACCGTC. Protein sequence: CASSQEAGVLGYTV.